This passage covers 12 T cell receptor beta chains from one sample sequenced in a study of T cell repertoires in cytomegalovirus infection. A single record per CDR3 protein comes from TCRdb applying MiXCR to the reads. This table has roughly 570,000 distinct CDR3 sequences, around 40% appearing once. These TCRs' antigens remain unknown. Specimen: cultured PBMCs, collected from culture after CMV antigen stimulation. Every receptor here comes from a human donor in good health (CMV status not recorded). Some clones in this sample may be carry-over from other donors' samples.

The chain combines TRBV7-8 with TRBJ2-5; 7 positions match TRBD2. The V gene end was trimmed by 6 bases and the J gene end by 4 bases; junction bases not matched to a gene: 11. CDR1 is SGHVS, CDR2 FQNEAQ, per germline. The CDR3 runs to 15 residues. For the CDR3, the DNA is TGTGCCAGCAGATCGCTAGTGGGAGGGCGAGAGACCCAGTACTTC. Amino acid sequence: CASRSLVGGRETQYF. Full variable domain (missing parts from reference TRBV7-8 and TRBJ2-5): GAGVSQSPRYKVAKRGQDVALRCDPISGHVSLFWYQQALGQGPEFLTYFQNEAQLDKSGLPSDRFFAERPEGSVSTLKIQRTQQEDSAVYLCASRSLVGGRETQYFGPGTRLLVL.

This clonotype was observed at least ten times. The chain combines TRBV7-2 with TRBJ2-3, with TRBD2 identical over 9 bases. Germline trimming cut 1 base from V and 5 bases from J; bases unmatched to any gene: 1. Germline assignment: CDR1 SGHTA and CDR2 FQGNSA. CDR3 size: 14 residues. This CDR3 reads CASSLGRGGDTQYF. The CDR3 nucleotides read TGTGCCAGCAGCTTAGGGCGGGGGGGAGATACGCAGTATTTT.

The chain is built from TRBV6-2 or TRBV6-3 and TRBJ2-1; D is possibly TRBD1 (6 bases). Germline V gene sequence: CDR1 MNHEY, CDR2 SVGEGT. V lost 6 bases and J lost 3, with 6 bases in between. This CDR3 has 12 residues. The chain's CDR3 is CASRQGYNEQFF. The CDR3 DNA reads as TGTGCCAGCAGACAGGGCTACAATGAGCAGTTCTTC.

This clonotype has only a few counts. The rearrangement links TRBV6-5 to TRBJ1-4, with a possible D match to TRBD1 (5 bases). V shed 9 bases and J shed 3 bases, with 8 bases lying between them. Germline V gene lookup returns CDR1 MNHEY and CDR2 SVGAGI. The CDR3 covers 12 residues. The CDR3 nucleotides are TGTGCCAGTGGGGGGTCTAATGAAAAACTGTTTTTT. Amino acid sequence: CASGGSNEKLFF.

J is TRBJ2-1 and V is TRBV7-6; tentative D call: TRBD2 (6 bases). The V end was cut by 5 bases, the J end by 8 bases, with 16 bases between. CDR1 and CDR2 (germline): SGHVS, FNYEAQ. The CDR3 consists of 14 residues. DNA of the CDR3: TGTGCCAGCAGCGACCGGGACTCCGCGCATGAGCAGTTCTTC. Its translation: CASSDRDSAHEQFF.

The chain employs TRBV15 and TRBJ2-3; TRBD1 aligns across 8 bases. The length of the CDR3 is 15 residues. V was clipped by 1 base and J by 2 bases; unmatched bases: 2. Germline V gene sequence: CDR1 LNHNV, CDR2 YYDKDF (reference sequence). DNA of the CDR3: TGTGCCACCAGCAGAGGGACAGGGTTCACAGATACGCAGTATTTT. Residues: CATSRGTGFTDTQYF.

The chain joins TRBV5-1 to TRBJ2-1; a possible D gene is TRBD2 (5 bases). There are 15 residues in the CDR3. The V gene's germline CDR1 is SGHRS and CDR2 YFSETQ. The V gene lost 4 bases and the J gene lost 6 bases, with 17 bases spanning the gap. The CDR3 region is CASSPLGLALNEQFF. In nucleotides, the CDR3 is TGCGCCAGCAGCCCTTTAGGGCTAGCCCTCAATGAGCAGTTCTTC.

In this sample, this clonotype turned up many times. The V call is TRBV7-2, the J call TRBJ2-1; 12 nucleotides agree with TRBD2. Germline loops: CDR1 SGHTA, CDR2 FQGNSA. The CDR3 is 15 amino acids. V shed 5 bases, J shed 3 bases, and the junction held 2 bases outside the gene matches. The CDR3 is CASSRGLAGYNEQFF. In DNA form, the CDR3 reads TGTGCCAGCAGCCGGGGACTAGCGGGCTACAATGAGCAGTTCTTC.

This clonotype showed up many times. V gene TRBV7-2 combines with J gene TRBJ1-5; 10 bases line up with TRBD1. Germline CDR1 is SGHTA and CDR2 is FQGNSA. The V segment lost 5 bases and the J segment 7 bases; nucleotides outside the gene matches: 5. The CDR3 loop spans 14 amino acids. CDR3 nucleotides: TGTGCCAGCAGCGTGGACAGGGGGAACCAGCCCCAGCATTTT. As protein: CASSVDRGNQPQHF.

Written as DNA, the CDR3 is TGTGCCAGCAGTTTGAGTTTCGGACAGGGTAACACCGGGGAGCTGTTTTTT. Protein: CASSLSFGQGNTGELFF. This chain connects TRBV28 to TRBJ2-2; 8 nucleotides match TRBD1. This CDR3 is built from 17 residues. Germline loops: CDR1 MDHEN, CDR2 SYDVKM. Losses at the gene ends were 3 bases for V and 2 bases for J; bases not matched to a gene: 8.

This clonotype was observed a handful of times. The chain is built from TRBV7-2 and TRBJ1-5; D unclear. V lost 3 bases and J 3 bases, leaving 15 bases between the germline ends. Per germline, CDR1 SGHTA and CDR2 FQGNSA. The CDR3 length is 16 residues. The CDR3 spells CASSFKGDVYNQPQHF. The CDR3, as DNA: TGTGCCAGCAGCTTCAAGGGAGACGTTTACAATCAGCCCCAGCATTTT.

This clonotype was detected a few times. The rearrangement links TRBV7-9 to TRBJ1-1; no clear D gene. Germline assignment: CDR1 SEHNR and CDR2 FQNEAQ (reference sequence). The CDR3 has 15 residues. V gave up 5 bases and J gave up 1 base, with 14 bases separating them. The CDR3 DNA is TGTGCCAGCAGCCTCCCTCGGGCCCCGAACACTGAAGCTTTCTTT. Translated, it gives CASSLPRAPNTEAFF.